One sample yielded the 27 T cell receptor beta chains listed below, sequenced in a study of blood T cell repertoires in COVID-19. Sequencing was performed with immunoSEQ multiplex PCR; in TCRdb, only in-frame clones are kept and a portion is missing. The table lists tens of thousands of clones, less than 90% of them singletons. Sequenced: peripheral blood. These receptors all stem from an older woman with active COVID-19.

The J gene is TRBJ1-4, the V gene TRBV7-2; D gene ambiguous. Germline CDR1 and CDR2: SGHTA and FQGNSA. The CDR3 spans 15 residues. The germline V and J ends were trimmed by 5 bases and 11 bases, with 21 bases remaining between them. CDR3: CASSTQPGIRNKLFF. As DNA, the CDR3 is TGTGCCAGCAGCACTCAGCCCGGGATCCGGAATAAACTGTTTTTT.

This chain connects TRBV4-1 to TRBJ1-4; 8 bases fit TRBD1. Germline-derived CDR1 and CDR2 are MGHRA and YSYEKL. The trim removed 3 bases at V and 3 bases at J, leaving 6 bases unmatched. The CDR3 length is 16 residues. CDR3 region: CASSHFPRGPNEKLFF. The CDR3 DNA reads as TGCGCCAGCAGCCATTTCCCCAGGGGGCCTAATGAAAAACTGTTTTTT.

The CDR3 DNA is TGTGCCAGCAAGAAGACATCACAAGAGACCCAGTACTTC. Amino acids: CASKKTSQETQYF. The chain couples TRBV6-5 to TRBJ2-5; D is uncertain. The CDR3 runs 13 residues. Germline CDR1 MNHEY, CDR2 SVGAGI. V lost 7 bases to trimming and J lost 2 bases, with 11 bases between them.

The CDR3 nucleotides are TGTGCCAGCAGCTTCGGACAGGCGTTCGAGCAGTACTTC. Its translation: CASSFGQAFEQYF. V gene TRBV7-2 combines with J gene TRBJ2-7, with TRBD1 matching 7 bases. This CDR3 spans 13 amino acids. Per germline, CDR1 SGHTA and CDR2 FQGNSA. J gave up 6 bases and V 3 bases, and 5 bases lay outside the gene matches.

The genes are TRBV3-1 (or the pseudogene TRBV3-2) and TRBJ2-5, with 15 bases aligning to TRBD2. Germline lookup yields CDR1 LGHDT and CDR2 YNNKEL (reference sequence). The ends lost 4 bases at V and 7 bases at J; junction bases unmatched: 7. CDR3 length: 16 residues. The CDR3 region has the DNA TGTGCCAGCAGCCCAAAGGGACTAGCGGGAGGAGGGACCCAGTACTTC. Translated: CASSPKGLAGGGTQYF.

The J gene is TRBJ2-6, the V gene TRBV21-1; no check of the table's D call, TRBD1, against the DNA was made. TRBV21-1 is an annotated pseudogene. The CDR3 has 17 residues. CDR3 region: CASSKEVLPGGANVLTF. CDR3 coding DNA: TGTGCCAGCAGCAAAGAGGTCTTGCCAGGTGGGGCCAACGTCCTGACTTTC.

V and J are TRBV30 and TRBJ2-7; possible D gene TRBD2, 6 bases. CDR1 GTSNPN and CDR2 SVGIG come from the germline V gene (reference sequence). V lost 0 bases, J lost 4 bases, and 10 bases lay in between. There are 13 residues in the CDR3. The CDR3 DNA reads TGTGCCTGGAGTGTGGGCGGGATATACGAGCAGTACTTC. This translates into CAWSVGGIYEQYF.

The chain employs TRBV5-1 and TRBJ2-7; D remains ambiguous. V lost 4 bases and J 3 bases, leaving 11 bases between the germline ends. From germline, CDR1 is SGHRS and CDR2 YFSETQ. The CDR3 length is 13 residues. CDR3 sequence reads: CASSAGSLYEQYF. For the CDR3, the DNA is TGCGCCAGCAGCGCCGGGTCCCTCTACGAGCAGTACTTC.

V and J are TRBV10-3 and TRBJ1-3, with D perhaps TRBD1 (6 bases). The V gene lost 9 bases and the J gene lost 0 bases, with 21 bases spanning the gap. From germline, CDR1 is ENHRY and CDR2 SYGVKD. The CDR3 length is 17 residues. As DNA, the CDR3 is TGTGCCATAACCGAGACAGGTCTCCCCTTCTCTGGAAACACCATATATTTT. Its protein product is CAITETGLPFSGNTIYF.

The chain joins TRBV2 to TRBJ2-6; D not certain. CDR1 is SNHLY and CDR2 is FYNNEI in the germline V gene. The CDR3 runs 13 residues. V was pared by 7 bases and J by 5 bases, with 9 bases between. CDR3 bases: TGTGCCAGCACCGTACAGAGGGCCAACGTCCTGACTTTC. Protein sequence: CASTVQRANVLTF.

This clone was counted between two and nine times. The rearrangement links TRBV7-8 to TRBJ2-7, with D tentatively TRBD1 (5 bases). The CDR3 contains 15 residues. Trimming removed 1 base from V and 2 bases from J, with 12 bases in between. Germline CDR1 reads SGHVS; CDR2 reads FQNEAQ. Here the CDR3 DNA reads TGTGCCAGCAGCTTAGGTCTGGGCAGGGCCTACGAGCAGTACTTC. Protein sequence: CASSLGLGRAYEQYF.

CDR3 in DNA: TGTGCCAGCAGCTTGCGACAGGGGGCTAAGTACGAGCAGTACTTC. Its translation is CASSLRQGAKYEQYF. The genes are TRBV7-2 and TRBJ2-7; 10 bases agree with TRBD1. This CDR3 has 15 amino acids. The ends lost 3 bases at V and 4 bases at J; junction bases unmatched: 6. Germline assignment: CDR1 SGHTA and CDR2 FQGNSA.

The V and J genes are TRBV30 and TRBJ1-4; no firm D call. Per the germline V gene, CDR1 is GTSNPN and CDR2 is SVGIG (reference sequence). The CDR3 totals 13 residues. V lost 3 bases and J 8 bases, leaving 13 bases between the germline ends. The CDR3 nucleotides read TGTGCCTGGAGCGGAGGGTTTACGGAAAAACTGTTTTTT. As protein: CAWSGGFTEKLFF.

The chain uses TRBV6-1 and TRBJ2-7, with a possible D match to TRBD1 (6 bases). Trimming removed 1 base at V and 0 bases at J, with 10 bases between. CDR1 is MNHNS, CDR2 SASEGT, per germline. This CDR3 is 15 amino acids long. For the CDR3, the DNA is TGTGCCAGCAGTGAAGACCCGGGACACTCCTACGAGCAGTACTTC. The encoded protein is CASSEDPGHSYEQYF.

This clone turned up a few times. The J gene is TRBJ2-5, the V gene TRBV5-1, with 8 bases matching TRBD2. The ends lost 0 bases at V and 1 base at J; junction bases unmatched: 8. In germline, CDR1 is SGHRS, CDR2 YFSETQ. The CDR3 sequence is 17 residues long. Written as DNA, the CDR3 is TGCGCCAGCAGCTTGGTAATCGGTGCGGGGGGCCAAGAGACCCAGTACTTC. Amino acid sequence: CASSLVIGAGGQETQYF.

The chain links TRBV7-8 to TRBJ2-1, with D perhaps TRBD2 (6 bases). V was cut by 4 bases and J by 4 bases, with 14 bases left in between. Germline V gives CDR1 SGHVS, CDR2 FQNEAQ. The CDR3 runs 15 residues. CDR3 sequence: CASSSPGLAYNEQFF. DNA for the CDR3: TGTGCCAGCAGCTCTCCGGGACTCGCGTACAATGAGCAGTTCTTC. The variable domain in full, completed from reference TRBV7-8 and TRBJ2-1, reads GAGVSQSPRYKVAKRGQDVALRCDPISGHVSLFWYQQALGQGPEFLTYFQNEAQLDKSGLPSDRFFAERPEGSVSTLKIQRTQQEDSAVYLCASSSPGLAYNEQFFGPGTRLTVL.

The V call is TRBV5-1, the J call TRBJ2-1, with unresolved D. CDR1 and CDR2 (germline): SGHRS, YFSETQ. V was pared by 4 bases and J by 7 bases, with 18 bases between. The CDR3 covers 15 residues. The CDR3 DNA follows: TGCGCCAGCAGCATAACTAACCCCTCCGATAATGAGCAGTTCTTC. Translation gives CASSITNPSDNEQFF.

The rearrangement joins TRBV6-1 to TRBJ1-3, with D unclear. Germline V gene sequence: CDR1 MNHNS, CDR2 SASEGT. The germline V and J ends were trimmed by 2 bases and 9 bases, with 14 bases remaining between them. The CDR3 loop spans 14 amino acids. This chain's CDR3 is CASSERAGSGTIYF. The DNA for the CDR3 is TGTGCCAGCAGTGAAAGGGCAGGCAGCGGCACCATATATTTT.

The sample holds a few counts of this clone. The genes are TRBV7-3 and TRBJ2-1, with D possibly being TRBD1 (6 bases). This CDR3 has 15 amino acids. Trimming left V 5 bases short and J 7 bases short, with 18 bases between. The germline V gene encodes CDR1 SGHTA and CDR2 FQGTGA. This CDR3 is CASSPRGTGTNEQFF. CDR3 nucleotides: TGTGCCAGCAGCCCCAGGGGTACAGGGACGAATGAGCAGTTCTTC. Full variable domain (rest looked up from reference TRBV7-3 and TRBJ2-1): GAGVSQTPSNKVTEKGKYVELRCDPISGHTALYWYRQSLGQGPEFLIYFQGTGAADDSGLPNDRFFAVRPEGSVSTLKIQRTERGDSAVYLCASSPRGTGTNEQFFGPGTRLTVL.

The rearrangement joins TRBV5-4 to TRBJ2-6; the D is unclear. The CDR3 extends over 15 amino acids. With 1 base removed from V and 2 bases from J, the gap between germline ends came to 7 bases. The germline CDR1 and CDR2 sequences are SGHNT and YYREEE (reference sequence). This CDR3 is CASSLFSTGANVLTF. CDR3 DNA sequence: TGTGCCAGCAGCTTGTTTAGTACTGGGGCCAACGTCCTGACTTTC.

V is TRBV5-4 and J is TRBJ1-1; perhaps TRBD1 as D (5 bases). CDR1 and CDR2 (germline): SGHNT, YYREEE (reference sequence). This CDR3 has 15 residues. Trimming pared 4 bases from V and 1 base from J, leaving 14 bases between. The CDR3 region has the DNA TGTGCCAGCAGCGCGGGGAGGGGCAAGAACACTGAAGCTTTCTTT. Protein sequence: CASSAGRGKNTEAFF.

This chain links TRBV7-9 with TRBJ2-7; D is uncertain. The CDR3 contains 12 residues. CDR1 is SEHNR and CDR2 is FQNEAQ in the germline V gene (reference sequence). Trimming took off 5 bases at V and 1 base at J, with 6 bases between the two ends. As DNA, the CDR3 is TGTGCCAGCAGCCTCAGTTCCTACGAGCAGTACTTC. Translating gives CASSLSSYEQYF.

The CDR3 here is CASSLGGGSEQFF. CDR3 coding DNA: TGCGCCAGCAGCTTGGGGGGAGGCTCGGAGCAGTTCTTC. V gene TRBV5-1 combines with J gene TRBJ2-1; a weak D match, TRBD2 (6 bases). CDR1 and CDR2 (germline): SGHRS, YFSETQ. The CDR3 contains 13 residues. V was cut by 0 bases and J by 10 bases, with 11 bases left in between. The full variable domain, with the rest looked up from reference TRBV5-1 and TRBJ2-1, is KAGVTQTPRYLIKTRGQQVTLSCSPISGHRSVSWYQQTPGQGLQFLFEYFSETQRNKGNFPGRFSGRQFSNSRSEMNVSTLELGDSALYLCASSLGGGSEQFFGPGTRLTVL.

The chain combines TRBV2 with TRBJ1-4, with TRBD1 identical over 7 bases. From germline, CDR1 is SNHLY and CDR2 FYNNEI. CDR3 length: 15 residues. The V and J ends lost 2 bases and 2 bases, in that order; junction bases with no gene match: 2. As DNA, the CDR3 is TGTGCCAGCAGTGAAACAGGGGCGACTAATGAAAAACTGTTTTTT. Translation gives CASSETGATNEKLFF.

This sequence joins TRBV5-1 and TRBJ2-1; TRBD2 matches 8 bases. CDR1 and CDR2 from the germline V gene are SGHRS and YFSETQ. V trimming: 1 base; J trimming: 8 bases; junction bases outside the gene matches: 8. The CDR3 totals 15 residues. The CDR3 bases are TGCGCCAGCAGCTTGAGTCGGGAGGGCCGGCATGAGCAGTTCTTC. This gives the protein CASSLSREGRHEQFF.

The chain links TRBV2 to TRBJ1-4, with TRBD1 matching 7 bases. CDR3 size: 13 residues. From germline, CDR1 is SNHLY and CDR2 FYNNEI. V lost 6 bases to trimming and J lost 5 bases; unmatched junction nucleotides: 3. The CDR3 sequence is CASSGQANEKLFF. DNA for the CDR3: TGTGCCAGCAGCGGACAGGCAAATGAAAAACTGTTTTTT.

The chain is built from TRBV11-2 and TRBJ1-3; 12 nucleotides match TRBD1. Germline values: CDR1 SGHAT, CDR2 FQNNGV. V trimming: 4 bases; J trimming: 3 bases; junction bases outside the gene matches: 1. CDR3 length: 15 residues. This CDR3 reads CASSWDRGLGNTIYF. The CDR3 DNA follows: TGTGCCAGCAGCTGGGACAGGGGGCTTGGAAACACCATATATTTT.